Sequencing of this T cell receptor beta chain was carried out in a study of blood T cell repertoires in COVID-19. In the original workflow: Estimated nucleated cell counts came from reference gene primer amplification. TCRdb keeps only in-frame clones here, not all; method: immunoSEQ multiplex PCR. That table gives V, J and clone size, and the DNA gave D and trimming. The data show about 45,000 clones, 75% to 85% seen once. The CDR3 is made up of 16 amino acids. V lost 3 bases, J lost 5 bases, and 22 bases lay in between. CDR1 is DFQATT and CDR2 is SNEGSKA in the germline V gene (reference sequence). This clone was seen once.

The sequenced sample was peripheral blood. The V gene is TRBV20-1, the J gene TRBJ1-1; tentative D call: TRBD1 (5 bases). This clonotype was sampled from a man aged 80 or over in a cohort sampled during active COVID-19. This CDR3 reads CSASNQGGGRGTEAFF. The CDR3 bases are TGCAGTGCTAGTAATCAGGGCGGCGGACGGGGGACTGAAGCTTTCTTT.